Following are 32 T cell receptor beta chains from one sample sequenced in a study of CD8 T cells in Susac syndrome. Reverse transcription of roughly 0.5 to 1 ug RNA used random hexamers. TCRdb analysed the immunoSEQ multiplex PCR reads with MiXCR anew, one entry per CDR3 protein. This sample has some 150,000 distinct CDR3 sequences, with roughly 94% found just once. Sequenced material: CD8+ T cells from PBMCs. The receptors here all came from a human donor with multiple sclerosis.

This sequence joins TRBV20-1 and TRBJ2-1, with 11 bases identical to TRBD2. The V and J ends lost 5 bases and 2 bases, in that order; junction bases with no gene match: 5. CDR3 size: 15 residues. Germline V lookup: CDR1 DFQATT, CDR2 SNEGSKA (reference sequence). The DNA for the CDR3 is TGCAGTGCTGAGACTAGCGGGGTCCCCTACAATGAGCAGTTCTTC. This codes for CSAETSGVPYNEQFF.

The chain's CDR3 is CASSPLEGAREKLFF. In DNA, the CDR3 is TGTGCCAGCTCACCACTGGAGGGGGCGCGAGAAAAACTGTTTTTT. The rearrangement joins TRBV18 to TRBJ1-4; TRBD1 aligns across 7 bases. Trimming removed 1 base from V and 8 bases from J; junction bases left unmatched: 7. The CDR3 extends over 15 amino acids. Germline lookup yields CDR1 KGHSH and CDR2 LQKENI.

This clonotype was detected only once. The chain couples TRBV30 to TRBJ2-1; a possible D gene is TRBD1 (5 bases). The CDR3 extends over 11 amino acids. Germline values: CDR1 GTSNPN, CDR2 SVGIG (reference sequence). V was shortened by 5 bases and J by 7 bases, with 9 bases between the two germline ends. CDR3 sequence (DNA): TGTGCCTGGGACAGAGAAAATGAGCAGTTCTTC. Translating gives CAWDRENEQFF.

CDR3 coding DNA: TGTGCCAGCAGTGAATTCCAGGGAGGCAATCAGCCCCAGCATTTT. It yields the protein CASSEFQGGNQPQHF. The J gene is TRBJ1-5, the V gene TRBV2; a weak D match, TRBD1 (5 bases). The germline V gene encodes CDR1 SNHLY and CDR2 FYNNEI. This CDR3 has 15 residues. Trimming cost V 2 bases and J 2 bases, with 10 bases left between them.

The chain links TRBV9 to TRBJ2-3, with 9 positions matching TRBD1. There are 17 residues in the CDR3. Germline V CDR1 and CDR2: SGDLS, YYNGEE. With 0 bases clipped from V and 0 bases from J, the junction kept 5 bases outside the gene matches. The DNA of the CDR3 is TGTGCCAGCAGCGTAGCGGGGACAGGGTATAGCACAGATACGCAGTATTTT. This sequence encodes CASSVAGTGYSTDTQYF.

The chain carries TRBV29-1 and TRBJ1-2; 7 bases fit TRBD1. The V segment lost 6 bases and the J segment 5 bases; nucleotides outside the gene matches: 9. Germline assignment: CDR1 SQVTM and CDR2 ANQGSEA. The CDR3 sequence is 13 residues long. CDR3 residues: CSVPRDRVYGYTF. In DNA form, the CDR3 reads TGCAGCGTCCCCCGCGACAGGGTGTATGGCTACACCTTC.

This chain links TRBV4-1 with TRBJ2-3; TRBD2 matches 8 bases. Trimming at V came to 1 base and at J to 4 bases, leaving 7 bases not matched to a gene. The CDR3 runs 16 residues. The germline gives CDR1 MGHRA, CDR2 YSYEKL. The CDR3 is CASSQVVQRGPDTQYF. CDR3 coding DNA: TGCGCCAGCAGCCAAGTAGTCCAGCGGGGGCCAGATACGCAGTATTTT.

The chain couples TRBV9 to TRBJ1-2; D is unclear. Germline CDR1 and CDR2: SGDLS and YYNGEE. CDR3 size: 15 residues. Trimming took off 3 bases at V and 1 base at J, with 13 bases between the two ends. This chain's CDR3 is CASSATTEINYGYTF. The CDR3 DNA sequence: TGTGCCAGCAGCGCGACGACGGAAATTAACTATGGCTACACCTTC.

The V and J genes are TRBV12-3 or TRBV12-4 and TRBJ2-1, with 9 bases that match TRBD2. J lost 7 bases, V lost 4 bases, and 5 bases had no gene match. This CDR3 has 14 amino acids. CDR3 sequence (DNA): TGTGCCAGCAGTTCCTCGACTAGCGGTAATGAGCAGTTCTTC. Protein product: CASSSSTSGNEQFF.

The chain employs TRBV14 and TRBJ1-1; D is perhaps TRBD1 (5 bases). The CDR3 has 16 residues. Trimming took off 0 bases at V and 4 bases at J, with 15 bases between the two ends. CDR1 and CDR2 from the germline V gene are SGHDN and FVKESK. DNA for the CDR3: TGTGCCAGCAGCCAAGAGCGGACACGATCACCCACTGAAGCTTTCTTT. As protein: CASSQERTRSPTEAFF.

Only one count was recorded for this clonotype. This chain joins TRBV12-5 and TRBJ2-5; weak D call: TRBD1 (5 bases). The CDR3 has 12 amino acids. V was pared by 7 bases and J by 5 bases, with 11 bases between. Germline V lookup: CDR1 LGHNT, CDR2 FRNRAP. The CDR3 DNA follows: TGTGCTAGTGATGCAGGGTTGGAGACCCAGTACTTC. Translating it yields CASDAGLETQYF.

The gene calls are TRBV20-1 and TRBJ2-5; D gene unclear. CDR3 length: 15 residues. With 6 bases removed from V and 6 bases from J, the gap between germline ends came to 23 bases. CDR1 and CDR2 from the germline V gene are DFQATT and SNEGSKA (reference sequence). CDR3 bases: TGCAGTGCCCCCCAGGCCGAGAGCGACGTGAAGACCCAGTACTTC. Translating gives CSAPQAESDVKTQYF.

The CDR3 nucleotides are TGTGCCAGCAGCAATACAGGGGAAAGCTACAATCAGCCCCAGCATTTT. Amino acids: CASSNTGESYNQPQHF. The genes are TRBV12-3 or TRBV12-4 and TRBJ1-5, with 7 bases fitting TRBD1. This CDR3 region has 16 residues. Trimming took 6 bases from V and 3 from J; bases not matched to a gene: 11.

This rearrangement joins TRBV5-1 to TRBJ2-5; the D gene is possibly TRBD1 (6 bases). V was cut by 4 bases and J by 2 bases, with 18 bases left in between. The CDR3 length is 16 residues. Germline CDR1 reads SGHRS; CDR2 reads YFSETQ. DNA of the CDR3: TGCGCCAGCAGCCAAAGTGGGACACCTAATCAAGAGACCCAGTACTTC. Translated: CASSQSGTPNQETQYF.

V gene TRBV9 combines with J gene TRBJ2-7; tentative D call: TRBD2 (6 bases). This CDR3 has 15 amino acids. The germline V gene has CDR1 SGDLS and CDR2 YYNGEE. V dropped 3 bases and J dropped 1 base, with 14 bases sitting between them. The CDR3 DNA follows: TGTGCCAGCAGCGAAGGGGACTCGCGGTCCTACGAGCAGTACTTC. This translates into CASSEGDSRSYEQYF.

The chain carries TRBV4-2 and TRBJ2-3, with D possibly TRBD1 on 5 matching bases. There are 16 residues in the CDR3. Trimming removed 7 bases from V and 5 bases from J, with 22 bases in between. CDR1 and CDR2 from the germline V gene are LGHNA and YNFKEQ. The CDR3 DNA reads TGTGCCAGCACCGCCACTGACGACAGCTTTATAGATACGCAGTATTTT. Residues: CASTATDDSFIDTQYF.

The CDR3 is CASSLAGYSEQYF. The CDR3, as DNA: TGTGCCAGCAGTTTGGCCGGATATAGCGAGCAGTACTTC. The chain has TRBV27 and TRBJ2-7; D remains unclear. Per the germline V gene, CDR1 is MNHEY and CDR2 is SMNVEV (reference sequence). CDR3 length equals 13 residues. V shed 3 bases and J shed 6 bases, with 12 bases lying between them.

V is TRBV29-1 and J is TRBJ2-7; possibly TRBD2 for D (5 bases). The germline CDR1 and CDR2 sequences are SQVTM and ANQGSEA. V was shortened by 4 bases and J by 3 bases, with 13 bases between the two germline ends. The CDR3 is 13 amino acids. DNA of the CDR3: TGCAGCGTTGCCCCCGGGGTAGACTACGAGCAGTACTTC. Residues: CSVAPGVDYEQYF.

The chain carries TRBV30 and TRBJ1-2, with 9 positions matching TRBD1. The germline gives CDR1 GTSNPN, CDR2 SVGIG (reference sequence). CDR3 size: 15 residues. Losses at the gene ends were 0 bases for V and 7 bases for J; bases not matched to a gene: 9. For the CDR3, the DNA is TGTGCCTGGAGTGTCCCGGGACAGGGACCGCCTGGCTACACCTTC. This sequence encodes CAWSVPGQGPPGYTF.

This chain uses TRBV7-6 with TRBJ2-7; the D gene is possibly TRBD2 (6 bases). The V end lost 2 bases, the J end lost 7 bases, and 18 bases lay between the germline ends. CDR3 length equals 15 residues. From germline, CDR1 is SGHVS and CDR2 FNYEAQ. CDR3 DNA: TGTGCCAGCAGCTTAAGTGGCTCAGCGGCGGGGGAGCAGTACTTC. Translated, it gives CASSLSGSAAGEQYF.

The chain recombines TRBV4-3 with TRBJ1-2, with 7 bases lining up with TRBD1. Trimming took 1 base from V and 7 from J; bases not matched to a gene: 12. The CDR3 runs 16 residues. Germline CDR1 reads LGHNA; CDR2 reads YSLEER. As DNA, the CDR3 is TGCGCCAGCAGCCAAGCAGGGGGGGAGGGGAAGCGTGGCTACACCTTC. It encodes CASSQAGGEGKRGYTF.

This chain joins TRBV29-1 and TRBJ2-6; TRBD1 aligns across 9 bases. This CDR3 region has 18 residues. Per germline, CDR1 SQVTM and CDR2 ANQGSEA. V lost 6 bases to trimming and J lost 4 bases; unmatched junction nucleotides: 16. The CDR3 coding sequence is TGCAGCGTCCCTTTCCCGGGACAGGGCACGGGAGGGGCCAACGTCCTGACTTTC. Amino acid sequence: CSVPFPGQGTGGANVLTF.

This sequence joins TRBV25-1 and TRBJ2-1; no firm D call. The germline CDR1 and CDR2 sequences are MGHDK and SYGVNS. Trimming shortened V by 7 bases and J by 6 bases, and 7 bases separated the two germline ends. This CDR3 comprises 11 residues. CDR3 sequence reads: CASTQANEQFF. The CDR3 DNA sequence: TGTGCCAGCACCCAAGCCAATGAGCAGTTCTTC.

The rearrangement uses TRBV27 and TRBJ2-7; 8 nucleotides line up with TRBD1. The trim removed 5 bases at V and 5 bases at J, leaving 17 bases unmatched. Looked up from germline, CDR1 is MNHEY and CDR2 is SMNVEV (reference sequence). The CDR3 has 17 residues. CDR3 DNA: TGTGCCAGCAGTCCCGTGCCCTCCAGGGGGCGAAGGGACGAGCAGTACTTC. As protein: CASSPVPSRGRRDEQYF.

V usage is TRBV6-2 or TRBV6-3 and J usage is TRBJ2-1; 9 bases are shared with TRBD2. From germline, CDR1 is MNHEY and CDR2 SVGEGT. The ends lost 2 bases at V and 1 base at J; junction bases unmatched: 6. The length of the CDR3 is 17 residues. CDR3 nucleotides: TGTGCCAGCAGTTACGAGGCTAGCGGGGCTTCCTACAATGAGCAGTTCTTC. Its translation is CASSYEASGASYNEQFF.

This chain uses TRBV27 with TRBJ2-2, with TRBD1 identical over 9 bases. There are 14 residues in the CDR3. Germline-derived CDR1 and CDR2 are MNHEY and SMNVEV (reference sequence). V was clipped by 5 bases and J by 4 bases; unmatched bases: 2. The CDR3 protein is CASSPDRGTGELFF. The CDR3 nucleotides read TGTGCCAGCAGTCCGGACAGGGGCACCGGGGAGCTGTTTTTT.

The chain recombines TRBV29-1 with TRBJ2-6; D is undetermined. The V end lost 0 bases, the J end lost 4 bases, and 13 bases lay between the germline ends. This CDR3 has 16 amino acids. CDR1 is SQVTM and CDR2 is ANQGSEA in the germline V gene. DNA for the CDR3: TGCAGCGTTGAAGATCCTGCTCAGACGGGGGCCAACGTCCTGACTTTC. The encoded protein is CSVEDPAQTGANVLTF.

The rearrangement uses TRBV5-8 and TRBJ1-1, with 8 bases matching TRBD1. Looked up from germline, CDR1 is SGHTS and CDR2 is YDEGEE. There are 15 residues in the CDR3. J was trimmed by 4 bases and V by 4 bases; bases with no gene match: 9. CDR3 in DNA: TGTGCCAGCAGCCGAGACAGGGGATTCCTCACTGAAGCTTTCTTT. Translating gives CASSRDRGFLTEAFF.

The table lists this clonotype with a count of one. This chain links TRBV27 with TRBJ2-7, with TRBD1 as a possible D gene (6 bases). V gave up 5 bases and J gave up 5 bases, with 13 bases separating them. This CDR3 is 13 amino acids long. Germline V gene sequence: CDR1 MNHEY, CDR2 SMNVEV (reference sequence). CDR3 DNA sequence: TGTGCCAGCAGTGCGACCAGGGGTCACGAGCAGTACTTC. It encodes CASSATRGHEQYF.

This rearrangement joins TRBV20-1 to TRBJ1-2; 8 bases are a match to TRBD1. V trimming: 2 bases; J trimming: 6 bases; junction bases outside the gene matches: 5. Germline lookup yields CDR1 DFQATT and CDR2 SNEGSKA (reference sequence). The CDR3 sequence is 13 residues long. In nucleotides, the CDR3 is TGCAGTGCTAGAACCCAGGGGGCTCATGGCTACACCTTC. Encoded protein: CSARTQGAHGYTF.

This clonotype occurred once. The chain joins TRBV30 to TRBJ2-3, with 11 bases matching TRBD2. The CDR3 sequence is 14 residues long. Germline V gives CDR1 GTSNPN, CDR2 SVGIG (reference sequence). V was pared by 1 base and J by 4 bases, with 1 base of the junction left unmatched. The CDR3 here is CAWSALAGADTQYF. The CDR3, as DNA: TGTGCCTGGAGTGCACTAGCGGGGGCAGATACGCAGTATTTT.

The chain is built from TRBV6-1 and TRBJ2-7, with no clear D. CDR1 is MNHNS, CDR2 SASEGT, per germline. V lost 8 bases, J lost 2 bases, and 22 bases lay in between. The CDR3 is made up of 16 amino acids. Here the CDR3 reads CASAQAVWTATYEQYF. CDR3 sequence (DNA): TGTGCCAGCGCCCAGGCGGTTTGGACGGCGACCTACGAGCAGTACTTC.